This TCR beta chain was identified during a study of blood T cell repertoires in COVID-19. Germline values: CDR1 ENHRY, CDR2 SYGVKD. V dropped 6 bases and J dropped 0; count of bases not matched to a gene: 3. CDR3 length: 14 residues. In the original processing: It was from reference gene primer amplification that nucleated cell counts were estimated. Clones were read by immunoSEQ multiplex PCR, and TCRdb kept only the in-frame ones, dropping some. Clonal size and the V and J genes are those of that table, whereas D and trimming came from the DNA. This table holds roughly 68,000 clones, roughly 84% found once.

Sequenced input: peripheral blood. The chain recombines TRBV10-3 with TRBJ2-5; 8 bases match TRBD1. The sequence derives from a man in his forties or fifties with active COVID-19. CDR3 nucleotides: TGTGCCATCAGCGGGACAGGACACCAAGAGACCCAGTACTTC. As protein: CAISGTGHQETQYF.